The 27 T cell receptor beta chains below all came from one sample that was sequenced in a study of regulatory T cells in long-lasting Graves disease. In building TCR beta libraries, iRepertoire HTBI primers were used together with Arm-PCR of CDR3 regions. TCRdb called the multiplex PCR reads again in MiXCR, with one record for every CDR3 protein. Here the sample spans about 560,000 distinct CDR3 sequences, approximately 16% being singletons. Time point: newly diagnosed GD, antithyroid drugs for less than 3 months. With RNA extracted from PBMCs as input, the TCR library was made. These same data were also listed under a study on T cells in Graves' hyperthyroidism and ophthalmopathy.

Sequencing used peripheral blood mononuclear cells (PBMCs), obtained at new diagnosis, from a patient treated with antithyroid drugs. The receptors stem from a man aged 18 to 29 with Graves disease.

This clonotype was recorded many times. Here the CDR3 DNA reads TGTGCCAGCAGATTAGCGGGTAAGGGGAACAATGAGCAGTTCTTC. Amino acids: CASRLAGKGNNEQFF. V usage is TRBV6-1 and J usage is TRBJ2-1; 7 bases map to TRBD2. Germline CDR1 and CDR2: MNHNS and SASEGT. The CDR3 is 15 amino acids. Unmatched junction bases numbered 10, after V lost 6 bases and J lost 5 bases.

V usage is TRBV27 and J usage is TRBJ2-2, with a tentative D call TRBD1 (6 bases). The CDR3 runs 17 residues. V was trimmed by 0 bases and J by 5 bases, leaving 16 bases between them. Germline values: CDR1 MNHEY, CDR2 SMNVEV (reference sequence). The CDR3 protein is CASSLSGWGLWTGELFF. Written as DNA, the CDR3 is TGTGCCAGCAGTTTATCGGGCTGGGGGCTGTGGACCGGGGAGCTGTTTTTT.

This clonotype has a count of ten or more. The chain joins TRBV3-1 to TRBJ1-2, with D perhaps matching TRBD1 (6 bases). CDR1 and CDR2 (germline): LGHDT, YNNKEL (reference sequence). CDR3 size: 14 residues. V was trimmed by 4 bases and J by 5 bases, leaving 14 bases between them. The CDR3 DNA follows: TGTGCCAGCAGCCCCGTTGGGCAGGGGTATGGCTACACCTTC. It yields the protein CASSPVGQGYGYTF.

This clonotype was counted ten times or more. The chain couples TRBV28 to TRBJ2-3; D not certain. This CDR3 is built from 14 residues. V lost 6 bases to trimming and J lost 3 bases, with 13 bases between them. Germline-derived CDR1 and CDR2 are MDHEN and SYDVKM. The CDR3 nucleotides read TGTGCCAGCAGGGGCGAGAGGCGGACAGATACGCAGTATTTT. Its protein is CASRGERRTDTQYF.

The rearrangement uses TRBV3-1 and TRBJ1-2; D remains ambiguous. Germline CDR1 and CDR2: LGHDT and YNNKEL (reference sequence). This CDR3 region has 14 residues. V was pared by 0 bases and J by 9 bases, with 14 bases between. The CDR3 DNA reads TGTGCCAGCAGCCAAGATTCCGATCAAGGACGCTACACCTTC. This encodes CASSQDSDQGRYTF.

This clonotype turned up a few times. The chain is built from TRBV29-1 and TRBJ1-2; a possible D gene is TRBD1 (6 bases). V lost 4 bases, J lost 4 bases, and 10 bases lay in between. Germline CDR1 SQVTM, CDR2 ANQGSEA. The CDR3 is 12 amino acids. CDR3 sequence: CSVGSGAYGYTF. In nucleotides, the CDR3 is TGCAGCGTTGGTTCGGGGGCCTATGGCTACACCTTC.

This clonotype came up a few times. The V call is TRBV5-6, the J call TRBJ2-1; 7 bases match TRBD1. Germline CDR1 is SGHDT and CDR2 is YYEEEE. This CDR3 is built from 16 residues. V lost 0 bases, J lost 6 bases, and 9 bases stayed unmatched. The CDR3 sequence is CASSLVGQAPSNEQFF. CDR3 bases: TGTGCCAGCAGCTTGGTAGGACAGGCCCCGTCCAATGAGCAGTTCTTC.

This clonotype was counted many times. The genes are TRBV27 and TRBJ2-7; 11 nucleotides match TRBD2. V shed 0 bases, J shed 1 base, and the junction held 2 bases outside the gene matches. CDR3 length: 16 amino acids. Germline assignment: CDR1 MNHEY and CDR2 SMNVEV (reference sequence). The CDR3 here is CASSLSLAGVSYEQYF. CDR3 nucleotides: TGTGCCAGCAGTTTATCACTAGCGGGAGTTTCCTACGAGCAGTACTTC.

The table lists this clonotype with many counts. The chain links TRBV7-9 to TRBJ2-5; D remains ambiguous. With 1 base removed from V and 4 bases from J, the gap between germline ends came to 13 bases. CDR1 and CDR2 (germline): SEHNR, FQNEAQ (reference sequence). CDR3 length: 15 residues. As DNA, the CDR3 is TGTGCCAGCAGCTTAGGTTTGCGGTTAGCAGAGACCCAGTACTTC. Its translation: CASSLGLRLAETQYF.

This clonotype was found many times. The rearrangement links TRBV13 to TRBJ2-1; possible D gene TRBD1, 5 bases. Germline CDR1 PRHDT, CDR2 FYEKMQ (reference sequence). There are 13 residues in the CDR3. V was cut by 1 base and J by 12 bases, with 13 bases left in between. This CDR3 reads CASSLEALQGQFF. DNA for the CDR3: TGTGCCAGCAGCTTAGAGGCCCTCCAGGGGCAGTTCTTC.

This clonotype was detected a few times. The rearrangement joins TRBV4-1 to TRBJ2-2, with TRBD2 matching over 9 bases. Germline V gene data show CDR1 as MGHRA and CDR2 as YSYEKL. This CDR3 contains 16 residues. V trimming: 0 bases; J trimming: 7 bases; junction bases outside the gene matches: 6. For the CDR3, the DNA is TGCGCCAGCAGCCAAGATAGCGCGGGAGGGGGCGGGGAGCTGTTTTTT. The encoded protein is CASSQDSAGGGGELFF.

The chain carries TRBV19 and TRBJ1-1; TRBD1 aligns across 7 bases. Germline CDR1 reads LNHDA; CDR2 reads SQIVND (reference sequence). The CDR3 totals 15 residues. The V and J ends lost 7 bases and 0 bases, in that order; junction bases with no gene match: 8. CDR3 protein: CASTIRGTLNTEAFF. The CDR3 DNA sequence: TGTGCCAGTACCATCAGGGGGACTCTGAACACTGAAGCTTTCTTT.

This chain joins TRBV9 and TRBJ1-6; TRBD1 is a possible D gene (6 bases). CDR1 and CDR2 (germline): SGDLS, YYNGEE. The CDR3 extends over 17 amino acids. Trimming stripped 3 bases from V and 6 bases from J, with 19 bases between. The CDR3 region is CASSGGNREAFNSPLHF. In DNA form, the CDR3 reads TGTGCCAGCAGCGGAGGGAACAGGGAGGCTTTTAATTCACCCCTCCACTTT.

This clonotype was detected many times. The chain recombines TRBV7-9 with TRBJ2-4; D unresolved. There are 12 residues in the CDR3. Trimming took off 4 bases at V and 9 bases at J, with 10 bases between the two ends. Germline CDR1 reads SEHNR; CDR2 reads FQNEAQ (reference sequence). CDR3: CASSYTGRIQYF. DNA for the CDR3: TGTGCCAGCAGCTATACTGGTCGCATTCAGTACTTC.

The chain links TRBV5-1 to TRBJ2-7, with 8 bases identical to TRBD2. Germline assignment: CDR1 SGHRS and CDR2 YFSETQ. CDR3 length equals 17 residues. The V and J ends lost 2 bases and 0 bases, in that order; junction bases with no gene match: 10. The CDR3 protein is CASSLSQAGASSYEQYF. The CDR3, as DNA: TGCGCCAGCAGCTTATCGCAAGCGGGAGCTAGCTCCTACGAGCAGTACTTC.

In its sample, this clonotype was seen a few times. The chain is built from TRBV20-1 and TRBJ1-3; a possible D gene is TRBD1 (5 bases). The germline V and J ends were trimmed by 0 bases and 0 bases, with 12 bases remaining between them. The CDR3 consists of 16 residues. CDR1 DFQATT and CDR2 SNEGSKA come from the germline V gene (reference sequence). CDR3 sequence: CSARELGANSGNTIYF. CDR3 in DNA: TGCAGTGCTAGAGAATTAGGGGCCAACTCTGGAAACACCATATATTTT.

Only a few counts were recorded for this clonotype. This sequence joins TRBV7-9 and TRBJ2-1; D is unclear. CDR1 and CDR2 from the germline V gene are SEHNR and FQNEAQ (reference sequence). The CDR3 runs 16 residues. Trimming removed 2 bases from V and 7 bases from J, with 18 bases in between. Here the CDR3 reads CASSLTSGQDGNEQFF. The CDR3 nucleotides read TGTGCCAGCAGCTTAACTTCTGGGCAGGATGGGAATGAGCAGTTCTTC.

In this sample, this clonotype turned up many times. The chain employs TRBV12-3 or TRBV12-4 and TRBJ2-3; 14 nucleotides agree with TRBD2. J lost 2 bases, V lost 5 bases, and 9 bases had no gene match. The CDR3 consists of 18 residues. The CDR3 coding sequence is TGTGCCAGCAGTGGTGGGACTAGCGGGAGAAGGGTCACAGATACGCAGTATTTT. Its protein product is CASSGGTSGRRVTDTQYF.

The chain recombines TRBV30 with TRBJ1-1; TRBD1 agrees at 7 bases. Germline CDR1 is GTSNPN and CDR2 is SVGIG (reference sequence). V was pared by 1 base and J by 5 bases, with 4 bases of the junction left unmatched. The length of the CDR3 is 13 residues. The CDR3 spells CAWSEQGRTEAFF. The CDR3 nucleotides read TGTGCCTGGAGTGAACAGGGGAGGACTGAAGCTTTCTTT.

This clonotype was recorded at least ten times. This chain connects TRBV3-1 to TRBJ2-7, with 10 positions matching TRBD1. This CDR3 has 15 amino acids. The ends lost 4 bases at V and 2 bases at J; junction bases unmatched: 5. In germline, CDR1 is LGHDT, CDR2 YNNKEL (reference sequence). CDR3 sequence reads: CASSPKGTGAYEQYF. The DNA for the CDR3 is TGTGCCAGCAGCCCCAAAGGGACAGGGGCCTACGAGCAGTACTTC.

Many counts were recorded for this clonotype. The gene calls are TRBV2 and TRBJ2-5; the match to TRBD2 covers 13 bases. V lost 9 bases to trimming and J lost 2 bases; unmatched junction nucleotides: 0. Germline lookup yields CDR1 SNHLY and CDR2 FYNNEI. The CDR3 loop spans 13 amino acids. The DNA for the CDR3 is TGTGCCAGGGGACTAGCGGGGCAAGAGACCCAGTACTTC. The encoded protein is CARGLAGQETQYF.

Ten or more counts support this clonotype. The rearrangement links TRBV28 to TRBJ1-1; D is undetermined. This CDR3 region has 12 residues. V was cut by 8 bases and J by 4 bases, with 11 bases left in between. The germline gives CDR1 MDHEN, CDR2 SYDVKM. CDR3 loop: CASLIYPTEAFF. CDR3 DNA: TGTGCCAGCCTTATTTACCCCACTGAAGCTTTCTTT.

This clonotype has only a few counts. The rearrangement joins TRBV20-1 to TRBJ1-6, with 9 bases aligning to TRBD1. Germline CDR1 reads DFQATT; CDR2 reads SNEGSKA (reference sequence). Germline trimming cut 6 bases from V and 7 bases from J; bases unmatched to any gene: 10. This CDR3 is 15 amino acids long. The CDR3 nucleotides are TGCAGTGCCAATGCCGGGACAGGGAGGAATTCACCCCTCCACTTT. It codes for CSANAGTGRNSPLHF.

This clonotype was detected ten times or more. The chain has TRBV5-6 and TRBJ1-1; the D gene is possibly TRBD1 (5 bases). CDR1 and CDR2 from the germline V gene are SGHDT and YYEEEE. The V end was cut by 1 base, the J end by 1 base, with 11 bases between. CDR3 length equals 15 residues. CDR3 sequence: CASSLYGRENTEAFF. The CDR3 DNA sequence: TGTGCCAGCAGCTTGTACGGCAGGGAGAACACTGAAGCTTTCTTT.

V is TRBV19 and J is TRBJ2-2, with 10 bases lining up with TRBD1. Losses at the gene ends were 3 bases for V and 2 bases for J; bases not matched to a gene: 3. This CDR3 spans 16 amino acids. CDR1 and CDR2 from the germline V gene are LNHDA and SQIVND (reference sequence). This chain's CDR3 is CASSIRDRGNTGELFF. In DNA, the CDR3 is TGTGCCAGTAGTATCCGGGACAGGGGAAACACCGGGGAGCTGTTTTTT.

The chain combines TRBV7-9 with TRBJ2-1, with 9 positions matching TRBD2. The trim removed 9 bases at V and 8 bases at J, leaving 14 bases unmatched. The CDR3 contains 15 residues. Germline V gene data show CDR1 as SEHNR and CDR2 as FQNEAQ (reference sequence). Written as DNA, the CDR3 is TGTGCCAGTAGGGGACAGACTAGCGGCCTCTATGAGCAGTTCTTC. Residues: CASRGQTSGLYEQFF. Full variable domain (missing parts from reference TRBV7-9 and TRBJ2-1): DTGVSQNPRHKITKRGQNVTFRCDPISEHNRLYWYRQTLGQGPEFLTYFQNEAQLEKSRLLSDRFSAERPKGSFSTLEIQRTEQGDSAMYLCASRGQTSGLYEQFFGPGTRLTVL.

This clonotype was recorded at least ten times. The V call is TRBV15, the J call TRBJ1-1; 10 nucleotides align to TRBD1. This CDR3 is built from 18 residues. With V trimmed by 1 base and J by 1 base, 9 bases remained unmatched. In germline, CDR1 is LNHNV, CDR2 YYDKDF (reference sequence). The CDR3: CATSRGTGGGMRNTEAFF. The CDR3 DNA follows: TGTGCCACCAGCAGAGGGACAGGGGGGGGTATGAGGAACACTGAAGCTTTCTTT.